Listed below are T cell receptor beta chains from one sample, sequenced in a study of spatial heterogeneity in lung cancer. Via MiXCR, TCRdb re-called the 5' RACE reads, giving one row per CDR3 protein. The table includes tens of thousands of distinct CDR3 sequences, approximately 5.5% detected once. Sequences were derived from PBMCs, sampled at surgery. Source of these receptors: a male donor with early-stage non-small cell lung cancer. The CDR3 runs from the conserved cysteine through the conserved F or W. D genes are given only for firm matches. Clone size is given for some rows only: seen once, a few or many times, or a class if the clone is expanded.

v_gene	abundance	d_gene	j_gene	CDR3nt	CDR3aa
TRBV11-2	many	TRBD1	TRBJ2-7	TGTGCCAGCAGCCAGGACAGGATTGGCTCCTACGAGCAGTACTTC	CASSQDRIGSYEQYF
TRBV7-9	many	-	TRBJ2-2	TGTGCCAGCAGCTCCGGGGGAGCGACGAACACCGGGGAGCTGTTTTTT	CASSSGGATNTGELFF
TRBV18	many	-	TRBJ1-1	TGTGCCAGCTCACCATGGGCTAGGAACACTGAAGCTTTCTTT	CASSPWARNTEAFF
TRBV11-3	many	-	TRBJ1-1	TGTGCCAGCAGCTTAGATCCCATGAACACTGAAGCTTTCTTT	CASSLDPMNTEAFF
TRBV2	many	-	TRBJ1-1	TGTGCCAGCAGTGAAGCTGACAGTTTCACTGAAGCTTTCTTT	CASSEADSFTEAFF
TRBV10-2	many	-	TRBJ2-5	TGCGCCAGCAGTCCTTCATACACAAACCAAGAGACCCAGTACTTC	CASSPSYTNQETQYF
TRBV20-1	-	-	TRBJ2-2	TGCAGTGCCCTCCCAGGGTACCCCGCCGGGGAGCTGTATTTT	CSALPGYPAGELYF
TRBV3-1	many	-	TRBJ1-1	TGTGCCAGCAGCCCCCGGCCAGGGGCCATGAACACTGAAGCTTTCTTT	CASSPRPGAMNTEAFF
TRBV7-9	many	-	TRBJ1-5	TGTGCCAGCAGCTTCAGCACAGATCATCAGCCCCAGCATTTT	CASSFSTDHQPQHF
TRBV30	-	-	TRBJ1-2	TGTGCCTGGAGTGTGCGGCAGGGATTTAAGGGCTACACCTTC	CAWSVRQGFKGYTF
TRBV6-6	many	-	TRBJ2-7	TGTGCCAGCAGCCCCTTCGCCCGGTCCTACGAGCAGTACTTC	CASSPFARSYEQYF
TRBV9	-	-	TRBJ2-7	TGTGCCAGCAGCGTAGGACAGAGCTCCTACGAGCAGTACTTC	CASSVGQSSYEQYF
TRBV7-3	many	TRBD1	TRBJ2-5	TGTGCCAGCAGCTTTTCAGGGGGTCTCCAAGAGACCCAGTACTTC	CASSFSGGLQETQYF
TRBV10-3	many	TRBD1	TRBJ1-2	TGTGCCATCAGTGATGGACAGGGGCCTAGCTATGGCTACACCTTC	CAISDGQGPSYGYTF
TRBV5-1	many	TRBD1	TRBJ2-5	TGCGCCAGCAGCTCACAGGGGAAAGAGACCCAGTACTTC	CASSSQGKETQYF
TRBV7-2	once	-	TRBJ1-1	TGTGCCAGCAGCCAGGCGGGGGCTATGAACACTGAAGCTTTCTTT	CASSQAGAMNTEAFF
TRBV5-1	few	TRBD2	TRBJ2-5	TGCGCCAGCAGCTTGGGAGCGGGGCAAGAGACCCAGTACTTC	CASSLGAGQETQYF
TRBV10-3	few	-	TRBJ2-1	TGTGCCATCATGCTAGGGGGGGGTGAGCAGTTCTTC	CAIMLGGGEQFF
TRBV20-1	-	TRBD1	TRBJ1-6	TGCAGTGCTAGGGATTTGACAGGGAGTTCACCCCTCCACTTT	CSARDLTGSSPLHF
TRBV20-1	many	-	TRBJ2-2	TGCAGGGCTCGGGCCAACACCGGGGAGCTGTTTTTT	CRARANTGELFF
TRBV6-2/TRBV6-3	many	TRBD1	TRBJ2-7	TGTGCCAGCAGTTACGGGGACAGGGTTGCCTACGAGCAGTACTTC	CASSYGDRVAYEQYF
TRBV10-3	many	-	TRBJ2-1	TGTGCCATCAGTGAAACCTTGGACAGGGAGGGTCCTGAGCAGTTCTTC	CAISETLDREGPEQFF
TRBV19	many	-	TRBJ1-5	TGTGCCAGTAACCCGGGACTCCACAATCAGCCCCAGCATTTT	CASNPGLHNQPQHF
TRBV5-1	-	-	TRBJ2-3	TGCGCCAGCAGCTTTACAGGAAGCACAGATACGCAGTATTTT	CASSFTGSTDTQYF
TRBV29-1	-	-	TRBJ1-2	TGCAGCGTTGCTGTCGGGGGTGGGACAACTGGCTACACCTTC	CSVAVGGGTTGYTF
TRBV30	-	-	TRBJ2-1	TGTGCCTGGAGTCGGACCTGGGACAATGAGCAGTTCTTC	CAWSRTWDNEQFF
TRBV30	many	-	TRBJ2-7	TGTGCCTGGAGTCCCCTAAGCGGCAGGGGCTACGAGCAGTACTTC	CAWSPLSGRGYEQYF
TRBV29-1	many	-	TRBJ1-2	TGCAGCGTTGACAGGGCCTCCAACTATGGCTACACCTTC	CSVDRASNYGYTF
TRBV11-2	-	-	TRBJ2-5	TGTGCCAGCAGCTACACCTCGGGGGGACAACAAGAGACCCAGTACTTC	CASSYTSGGQQETQYF
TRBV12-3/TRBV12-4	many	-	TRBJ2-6	TGTGCCAGCAGTTTGGGCACACACTCTGGGGCCAACGTCCTGACTTTC	CASSLGTHSGANVLTF
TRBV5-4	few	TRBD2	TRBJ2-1	TGTGCCAGCAGCTTGTATGGACTAGCGGGGGGTCTAAGGGTCAATGAGCAGTTCTTC	CASSLYGLAGGLRVNEQFF
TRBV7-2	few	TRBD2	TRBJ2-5	TGTGCCAGCAGCCTTGGGACTAGCAAAGAGACCCAGTACTTC	CASSLGTSKETQYF
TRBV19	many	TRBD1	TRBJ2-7	TGTGCCAGTGGACAGGGGCAATCCTACGAGCAGTACTTC	CASGQGQSYEQYF
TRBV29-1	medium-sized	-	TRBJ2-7	TGCAGCGTTGATGGAGGGGGCTCCGAGCAGTACTTC	CSVDGGGSEQYF
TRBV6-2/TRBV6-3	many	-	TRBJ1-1	TGTGCCAGCAACATCGGAGGGGTGAGCACTGAAGCTTTCTTT	CASNIGGVSTEAFF